The rows below give T cell receptor beta chains drawn from one sample of a study of cytomegalovirus exposure and HLA in healthy donors. Data came from immunoSEQ multiplex PCR; TCRdb stores just in-frame clones and leaves some out. The table has 280,000 or so clones, roughly 90% seen once. The specimen was PBMCs. The receptors were sampled from a woman aged 18-29 years in good health and CMV-seronegative. Both conserved end residues are part of each CDR3. Fields, in order: D gene, J gene, clone size, V gene, CDR3 DNA, CDR3 protein. A D gene is named only where the DNA matches it firmly. Some rows mark clone size as missing; the rest say once, few, many or name a class of expanded clone.

>NA|TRBJ2-7|NA|TRBV6-1
TGTGCCAGCAGTCTGGACAGCTACGAGCAGTACTTC
CASSLDSYEQYF
>NA|TRBJ2-1|NA|TRBV9
TGTGCCAGCAGCGTAACCCCTCTCGGGCCCGGGGGTGAGCAGTTCTTC
CASSVTPLGPGGEQFF
>NA|TRBJ1-5|once|TRBV2
TGTGCCAGCAGTGAAAGGGCGGGAAATCAGCCCCAGCATTTT
CASSERAGNQPQHF
>NA|TRBJ2-2|NA|TRBV6-5
TGTGCCAGCAGCTTTTCGGGACTCACCGGGGAGCTGTTTTTT
CASSFSGLTGELFF
>NA|TRBJ1-6|NA|TRBV6-5
TGTGCCAGCAGGCAAATGGAGCACTATAATTCACCCCTCCACTTT
CASRQMEHYNSPLHF
>NA|TRBJ1-2|NA|TRBV7-9
TGTGCCAGCAGCGCGGGGACGGGGGGCCGCGGCTACACCTTC
CASSAGTGGRGYTF
>NA|TRBJ2-2|NA|TRBV19
TGTGCCAGTAGTCCCGGTTGGAGGTACACCGGGGAGCTGTTTTTT
CASSPGWRYTGELFF
>NA|TRBJ1-1|NA|TRBV2
TGTGCCAGCAGTGGGGGCAGGGAGGTGAACACTGAAGCTTTCTTT
CASSGGREVNTEAFF
>TRBD2|TRBJ2-3|NA|TRBV11-2
TGTGCCAGCAGCTTGCTAGGACTAGCGGTCACAGATACGCAGTATTTT
CASSLLGLAVTDTQYF
>NA|TRBJ1-5|NA|TRBV10-3
TGTGCCATCAGTGTCGACAGATACAATCAGCCCCAGCATTTT
CAISVDRYNQPQHF
>NA|TRBJ1-5|NA|TRBV5-1
TGCGCCAGCCAGACAGATAGCAATCAGCCCCAGCATTTT
CASQTDSNQPQHF
>NA|TRBJ2-1|NA|TRBV9
TGTGCCAGCAGCACCTTTGGGGGCCTCAATGAGCAGTTCTTC
CASSTFGGLNEQFF
>TRBD1|TRBJ1-2|NA|TRBV9
TGTGCCAGCAGCGTAGACCCAGGGGGGTCTGGAGGCTACACCTTC
CASSVDPGGSGGYTF
>NA|TRBJ2-2|NA|TRBV5-4
TGTGCCAGCAGCCTTGACAGGCTTAACACCGGGGAGCTGTTTTTT
CASSLDRLNTGELFF
>TRBD1|TRBJ2-7|NA|TRBV13
TGTGCCAGCAGCTTATACTGGGACAGCCGCTCCTACGAGCAGTACTTC
CASSLYWDSRSYEQYF
>TRBD1|TRBJ2-7|NA|TRBV5-1
TGCGCCAGCAGCCTACTCGGGACAGGGGTAAACGAGCAGTACTTC
CASSLLGTGVNEQYF
>TRBD1|TRBJ1-1|NA|TRBV5-6
TGTGCCAGCAGCCCGATCGGACAGGGAGGTGGTGAAGCTTTCTTT
CASSPIGQGGGEAFF
>TRBD2|TRBJ2-7|NA|TRBV19
TGTGCCAGTAGTAACCGGGGGGCCTACGAGCAGTACTTC
CASSNRGAYEQYF
>NA|TRBJ2-3|NA|TRBV2
TGTGCCAGCACGGGAGATACGCAGTATTTT
CASTGDTQYF
>NA|TRBJ2-7|once|TRBV20-1
TGCAGTGCTACAGGGAACGAGCAGTACTTC
CSATGNEQYF
>NA|TRBJ1-1|NA|TRBV27
TGTGCCAGCACTCTTTCGGGGTTGCACACTGAAGCTTTCTTT
CASTLSGLHTEAFF
>NA|TRBJ2-3|NA|TRBV2
TGTGCCAGCAAACTCGTCGGGGGCACAGATACGCAGTATTTT
CASKLVGGTDTQYF
>TRBD2|TRBJ2-1|NA|TRBV28
TGTGCCAGCAGTTTATCGTCGGGGGGTCAGGGTGAGCAGTTCTTC
CASSLSSGGQGEQFF
>NA|TRBJ1-5|NA|TRBV4-1
TGCGCCAGCAGCCAATATAACAGCCAGACGAACAATCAGCCCCAGCATTTT
CASSQYNSQTNNQPQHF
>TRBD1|TRBJ1-5|NA|TRBV5-6
TGTGCCAGCAGCTTTGGACAGGGAAGTCAGCCCCAGCATTTT
CASSFGQGSQPQHF
>NA|TRBJ2-7|NA|TRBV27
TGTGCCAGCAGTTTTGGTGGGGGCAGTTACGAGCAGTACTTC
CASSFGGGSYEQYF
>TRBD1|TRBJ2-3|NA|TRBV2
TGTGCCAGCAACAGGGACAGGTCCCTAGGTGATACGCAGTATTTT
CASNRDRSLGDTQYF
>TRBD1|TRBJ2-7|NA|TRBV5-1
TGCGCCAGCAGCTTGCTTCCGGGACAGGGAAACGGGGAGCAGTACTTC
CASSLLPGQGNGEQYF
>NA|TRBJ1-2|NA|TRBV2
TGTGCCACCCAAGGGGGGGTTAGTCGTTATGGCTACACCTTC
CATQGGVSRYGYTF
>NA|TRBJ1-1|NA|TRBV6-4
TGTGCCAGCAGGGAGGGGGAGGGCACTGAAGCTTTCTTT
CASREGEGTEAFF
>NA|TRBJ2-7|NA|TRBV6-5
TGTGCCAGCAGTTACTCATCATCGGCACAGGGATCCGAGCAGTACTTC
CASSYSSSAQGSEQYF
>TRBD2|TRBJ2-1|once|TRBV10-2
TGCGCCAGCAGTGAGTCGATAGCGGGGGGCCTCACCTTCTTC
CASSESIAGGLTFF
>NA|TRBJ1-6|NA|TRBV27
TGTGCCAGCAGTAAAAGAGGTTCCTCCTATAATTCACCCCTCCACTTT
CASSKRGSSYNSPLHF
>TRBD2|TRBJ2-7|NA|TRBV7-2
TGTGCCAGCAGCCCCCGGGGGGGCTACGAGCAGTACTTC
CASSPRGGYEQYF
>NA|TRBJ1-1|NA|TRBV7-9
TGTGCCAGCAGCTTAGGTCTGGCAGGGATGAACACTGAAGCTTTCTTT
CASSLGLAGMNTEAFF
>TRBD1|TRBJ2-1|NA|TRBV15
TGTGCCACCAGCGGGGACAGAGACAATGAGCAGTTCTTC
CATSGDRDNEQFF